This passage covers 17 T cell receptor beta chains from one sample sequenced in a study of tumor-infiltrating lymphocytes in localized non-small cell lung cancer. Assay: immunoSEQ multiplex PCR; the TCRdb copy retains only in-frame clones and omits some. The table shows about 3,800 clones, with around two thirds occurring only once. The sequenced material came from uninvolved lung tissue not adjacent to the tumor. Source of these receptors: a human donor with non-small cell lung cancer.

This clone has more than one count but fewer than ten. The rearrangement uses TRBV5-1 and TRBJ1-1, with 8 bases fitting TRBD1. The germline V gene has CDR1 SGHRS and CDR2 YFSETQ. The CDR3 is 13 amino acids. Germline trimming cut 4 bases from V and 4 bases from J; bases unmatched to any gene: 3. The chain's CDR3 is CASSVTGGTEAFF. CDR3 DNA sequence: TGCGCCAGCAGCGTCACAGGGGGCACTGAAGCTTTCTTT.

V and J are TRBV5-1 and TRBJ1-1, with 9 bases matching TRBD1. This CDR3 spans 16 amino acids. Losses at the gene ends were 3 bases for V and 1 base for J; bases not matched to a gene: 7. Germline CDR1 SGHRS, CDR2 YFSETQ. Here the CDR3 reads CASSSPPGQGNTEAFF. The CDR3 DNA follows: TGCGCCAGCAGCTCCCCCCCGGGACAGGGGAACACTGAAGCTTTCTTT.

In its sample, this clone was seen once. The CDR3: CASSASFAYEQYF. In nucleotides, the CDR3 is TGTGCCAGCTCCGCGAGTTTCGCCTACGAGCAGTACTTC. The rearrangement uses TRBV28 and TRBJ2-7; D gene unclear. Trimming shortened V by 8 bases and J by 2 bases, and 13 bases separated the two germline ends. This CDR3 has 13 amino acids. Germline CDR1 MDHEN, CDR2 SYDVKM.

The chain has TRBV9 and TRBJ1-6; D may be TRBD1 (5 bases). The CDR3 is made up of 15 amino acids. Germline V gene data show CDR1 as SGDLS and CDR2 as YYNGEE. Trimming removed 0 bases at V and 9 bases at J, with 13 bases between. CDR3 nucleotides: TGTGCCAGCAGCGTAGCAGGGTCGACAGTTTCACCCCTCCACTTT. Protein product: CASSVAGSTVSPLHF.

The V gene is TRBV28, the J gene TRBJ2-5; a possible D gene is TRBD1 (6 bases). The CDR3 runs 14 residues. V was clipped by 6 bases and J by 2 bases, with 13 bases between them. Germline-derived CDR1 and CDR2 are MDHEN and SYDVKM. CDR3 in amino acids: CASSFWTEQETQYF. CDR3 bases: TGTGCCAGCAGCTTTTGGACAGAACAAGAGACCCAGTACTTC.

The chain employs TRBV19 and TRBJ2-7; 8 bases align to TRBD1. Unmatched junction bases numbered 13, after V lost 5 bases and J lost 1 base. CDR1 is LNHDA and CDR2 is SQIVND in the germline V gene (reference sequence). CDR3 size: 17 residues. CDR3 region: CASSQLGRGDRSYEQYF. DNA of the CDR3: TGTGCCAGTAGTCAACTCGGGCGTGGGGACAGGTCCTACGAGCAGTACTTC.

The chain recombines TRBV29-1 with TRBJ2-4, with TRBD1 identical over 11 bases. CDR1 and CDR2 from the germline V gene are SQVTM and ANQGSEA. There are 13 residues in the CDR3. V trimming: 6 bases; J trimming: 3 bases; junction bases outside the gene matches: 1. CDR3 DNA: TGCAGCGTGGGGACAGGGGGCAAAAACATTCAGTACTTC. It yields the protein CSVGTGGKNIQYF.

The CDR3 loop reads CGGRVDYGYTF. The CDR3 bases are TGCGGGGGGAGGGTGGACTATGGCTACACCTTC. The rearrangement joins TRBV20-1 to TRBJ1-2; maybe TRBD1 (5 bases). The CDR3 is 11 amino acids. Germline V gene data show CDR1 as DFQATT and CDR2 as SNEGSKA (reference sequence).

This clone was picked up a small number of times. The chain employs TRBV4-2 and TRBJ2-1; no reliable D call. Trimming removed 5 bases at V and 6 bases at J, with 8 bases between. The CDR3 consists of 12 residues. The germline V gene encodes CDR1 LGHNA and CDR2 YNFKEQ. The CDR3: CASSWASNEQFF. CDR3 DNA: TGTGCCAGCAGCTGGGCCTCCAATGAGCAGTTCTTC.

The V gene is TRBV28, the J gene TRBJ1-2, with D possibly matching TRBD1 (6 bases). Germline-derived CDR1 and CDR2 are MDHEN and SYDVKM. V was shortened by 0 bases and J by 8 bases, with 13 bases between the two germline ends. The CDR3 is 14 residues long. CDR3 sequence (DNA): TGTGCCAGCAGTTTATGGCTGGGGGCAGGAGGCTACACCTTC. This codes for CASSLWLGAGGYTF.

The V gene is TRBV27, the J gene TRBJ2-7; D is uncertain. CDR1 is MNHEY, CDR2 SMNVEV, per germline (reference sequence). The CDR3 consists of 14 residues. Trimming left V 6 bases short and J 0 bases short, with 12 bases between. The CDR3 here is CASRNMGSSYEQYF. As DNA, the CDR3 is TGTGCCAGCAGAAATATGGGATCCTCCTACGAGCAGTACTTC.

The V gene is TRBV18, the J gene TRBJ2-1, with a weak D call TRBD2 (5 bases). V was trimmed by 5 bases and J by 0 bases, leaving 11 bases between them. CDR1 and CDR2 from the germline V gene are KGHSH and LQKENI. CDR3 length equals 15 residues. CDR3 nucleotide sequence: TGTGCCAGCTCAGAGCGGAGAAGCTCCTACAATGAGCAGTTCTTC. Translating it yields CASSERRSSYNEQFF.

This chain links TRBV5-8 with TRBJ2-2, with TRBD1 as a possible D gene (6 bases). This CDR3 has 16 amino acids. Trimming shortened V by 4 bases and J by 0 bases, and 13 bases separated the two germline ends. Germline CDR1 and CDR2: SGHTS and YDEGEE. The CDR3 DNA sequence: TGTGCCAGCAGCCGTGGACAGACATCGAACACCGGGGAGCTGTTTTTT. Amino acids: CASSRGQTSNTGELFF.

CDR3: CASSFLEEAGTEAFF. The CDR3 nucleotides read TGTGCCAGCAGCTTCCTTGAAGAAGCGGGCACTGAAGCTTTCTTT. The V gene is TRBV7-9, the J gene TRBJ1-1; D is unclear. CDR3 length equals 15 residues. V was cut by 3 bases and J by 4 bases, with 15 bases left in between. Germline V gene sequence: CDR1 SEHNR, CDR2 FQNEAQ (reference sequence).

This chain's CDR3 is CASSQVGRESGYTF. CDR3 coding DNA: TGTGCCAGCAGCCAAGTGGGACGCGAATCGGGCTACACCTTC. This chain connects TRBV14 to TRBJ1-2; tentatively, D is TRBD1 (5 bases). The CDR3 loop spans 14 amino acids. V lost 1 base, J lost 8 bases, and 14 bases lay in between. Germline CDR1 reads SGHDN; CDR2 reads FVKESK.

The V gene is TRBV6-5, the J gene TRBJ2-5, with a weak D call TRBD1 (5 bases). Germline-derived CDR1 and CDR2 are MNHEY and SVGAGI. This CDR3 is built from 15 residues. The germline V and J ends were trimmed by 2 bases and 1 base, with 11 bases remaining between them. As DNA, the CDR3 is TGTGCCAGCAGTTACCTGACAGCGTCCCAAGAGACCCAGTACTTC. This codes for CASSYLTASQETQYF.

DNA for the CDR3: TGTGCCAGCAGGAGGGATGAGTACACTGAAGCTTTCTTT. Protein: CASRRDEYTEAFF. V gene TRBV6-1 combines with J gene TRBJ1-1, with unresolved D. In germline, CDR1 is MNHNS, CDR2 SASEGT. V lost 6 bases, J lost 3 bases, and 11 bases lay in between. The CDR3 loop spans 13 amino acids.